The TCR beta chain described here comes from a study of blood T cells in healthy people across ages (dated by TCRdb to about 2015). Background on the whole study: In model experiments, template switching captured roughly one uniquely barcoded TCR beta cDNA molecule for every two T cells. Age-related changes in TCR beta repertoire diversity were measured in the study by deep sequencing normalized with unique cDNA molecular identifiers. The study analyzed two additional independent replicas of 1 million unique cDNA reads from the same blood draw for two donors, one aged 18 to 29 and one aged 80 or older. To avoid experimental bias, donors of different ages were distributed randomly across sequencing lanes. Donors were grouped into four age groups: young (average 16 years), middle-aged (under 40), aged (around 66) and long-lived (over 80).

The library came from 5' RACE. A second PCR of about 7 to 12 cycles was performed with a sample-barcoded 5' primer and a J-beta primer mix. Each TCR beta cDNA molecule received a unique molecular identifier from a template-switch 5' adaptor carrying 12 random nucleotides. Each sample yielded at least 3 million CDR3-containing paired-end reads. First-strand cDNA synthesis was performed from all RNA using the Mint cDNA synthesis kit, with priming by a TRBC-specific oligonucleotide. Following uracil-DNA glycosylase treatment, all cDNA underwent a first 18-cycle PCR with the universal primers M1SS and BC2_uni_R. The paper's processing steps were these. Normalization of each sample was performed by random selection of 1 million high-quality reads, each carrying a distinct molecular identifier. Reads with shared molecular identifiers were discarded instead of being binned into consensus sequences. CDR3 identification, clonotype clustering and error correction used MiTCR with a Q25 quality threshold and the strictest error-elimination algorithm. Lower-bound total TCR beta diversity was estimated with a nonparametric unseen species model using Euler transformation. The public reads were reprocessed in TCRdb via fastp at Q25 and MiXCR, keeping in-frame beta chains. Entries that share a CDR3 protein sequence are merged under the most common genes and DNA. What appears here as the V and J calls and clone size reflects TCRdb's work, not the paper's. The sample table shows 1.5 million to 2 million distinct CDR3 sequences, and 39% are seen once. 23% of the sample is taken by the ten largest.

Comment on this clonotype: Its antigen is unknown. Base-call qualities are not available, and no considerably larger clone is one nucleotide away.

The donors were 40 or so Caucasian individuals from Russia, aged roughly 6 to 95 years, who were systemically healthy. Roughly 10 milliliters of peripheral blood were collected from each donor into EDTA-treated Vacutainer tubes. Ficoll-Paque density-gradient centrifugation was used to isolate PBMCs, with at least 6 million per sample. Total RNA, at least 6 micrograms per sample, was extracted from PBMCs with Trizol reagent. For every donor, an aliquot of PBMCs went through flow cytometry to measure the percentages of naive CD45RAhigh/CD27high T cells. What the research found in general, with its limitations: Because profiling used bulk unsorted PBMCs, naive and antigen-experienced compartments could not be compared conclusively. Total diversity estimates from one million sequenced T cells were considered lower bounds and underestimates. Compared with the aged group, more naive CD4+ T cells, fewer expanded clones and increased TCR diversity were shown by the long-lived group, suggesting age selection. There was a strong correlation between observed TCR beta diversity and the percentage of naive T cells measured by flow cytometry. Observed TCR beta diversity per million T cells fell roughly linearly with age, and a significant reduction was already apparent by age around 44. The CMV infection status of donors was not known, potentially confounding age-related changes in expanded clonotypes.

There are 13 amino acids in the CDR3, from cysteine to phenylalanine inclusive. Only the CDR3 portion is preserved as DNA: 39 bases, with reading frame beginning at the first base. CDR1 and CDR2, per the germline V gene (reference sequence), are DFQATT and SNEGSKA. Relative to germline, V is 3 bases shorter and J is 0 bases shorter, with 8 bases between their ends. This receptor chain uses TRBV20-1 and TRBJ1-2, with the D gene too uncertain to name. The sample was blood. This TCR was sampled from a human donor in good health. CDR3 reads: CSASELANYGYTF. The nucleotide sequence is TGCAGTGCTAGCGAGTTAGCTAACTATGGCTACACCTTC.